The next 3 T cell receptor beta chains were all read from a single sample in a study of preoperative IRX-2 immunotherapy in early breast cancer. Treatment indicated: preoperative locoregional IRX-2 cytokine immunotherapy. This table comes from immunoSEQ multiplex PCR, and its TCRdb copy is limited to in-frame clones, with some not included. The sample carries about 32,000 clones, roughly four fifths recorded once. Source: lymph node tissue, taken from a patient treated with IRX-2 immunotherapy. The receptors derive from a human donor with breast cancer.

This clone was found once. V usage is TRBV4-1 and J usage is TRBJ2-1, with D tentatively TRBD1 (5 bases). The CDR3 runs 12 residues. Germline CDR1 MGHRA, CDR2 YSYEKL. V gave up 1 base and J gave up 10 bases, with 8 bases separating them. The CDR3 sequence: CASSQGGREQFF. The CDR3 bases are TGCGCCAGCAGCCAAGGGGGCAGGGAGCAGTTCTTC.

J is TRBJ2-1 and V is TRBV19; weak D call: TRBD2 (5 bases). Between the trimmed V and J ends, which lost 5 bases and 0 bases, there was a span of 11 bases. Germline V lookup: CDR1 LNHDA, CDR2 SQIVND (reference sequence). The CDR3 runs to 15 residues. The CDR3, as DNA: TGTGCCAGTAGTCAAACTAGGAGCTCCTACAATGAGCAGTTCTTC. It yields the protein CASSQTRSSYNEQFF.

The chain is built from TRBV6-8 and TRBJ1-2; D not certain. CDR1 is MNHGY, CDR2 SAAAGT, per germline. The length of the CDR3 is 14 residues. V gave up 2 bases and J gave up 5 bases, with 12 bases separating them. The CDR3 nucleotides read TGTGCCAGCAGTTACGGAGGACGGTCTTATGGCTACACCTTC. It encodes CASSYGGRSYGYTF.